Shown below are 20 T cell receptor beta chains from a single sample sequenced in a study of shared clonotypes between healthy human individuals. Profiled with immunoSEQ multiplex PCR; TCRdb holds only in-frame clones, not every one. Found here are 740,000 or so clones, about 80% of them singletons; the top ten hold about 1.8%. Sequencing was performed on memory CD4+ T cells sorted from blood. Subset specified: CD45RA-negative fraction. The origin of the receptors is a woman younger than 45 in good health.

The chain combines TRBV25-1 with TRBJ2-5; 12 bases map to TRBD1. CDR3 length equals 16 residues. V trimming: 4 bases; J trimming: 6 bases; junction bases outside the gene matches: 9. Germline loops: CDR1 MGHDK, CDR2 SYGVNS. CDR3 bases: TGTGCCAGCAGTGGCACCGGGACAGGGGGCGGGAAGACCCAGTACTTC. Its protein is CASSGTGTGGGKTQYF.

V is TRBV7-8 and J is TRBJ2-5; TRBD2 is a possible D gene (6 bases). The closer fit of TRBJ2-7 to the DNA end suggests the J call may be wrong. The CDR3 covers 14 residues. Germline V gene sequence: CDR1 SGHVS, CDR2 FQNEAQ. This CDR3 reads CASNLGGPSYEQYF. CDR3 coding DNA: TGTGCCAGCAACCTAGGAGGGCCTTCCTACGAGCAGTACTTC.

A note on this clone: A much larger clone differs from this one at a single base, so this may be a read error. Other DNA sequences within the sample encode an identical CDR3. The rearrangement uses TRBV7-3 and TRBJ2-1, with D possibly TRBD2 on 5 matching bases. From germline, CDR1 is SGHTA and CDR2 FQGTGA. Trimming removed 5 bases from V and 0 bases from J, with 11 bases in between. The CDR3 has 15 amino acids. The CDR3 sequence: CASSPQRDSYNEQFF. CDR3 nucleotides: TGTGCCAGCAGCCCACAGAGGGACTCCTACAATGAGCAGTTCTTC.

This chain links TRBV11-2 with TRBJ1-2, with unresolved D. The CDR3 has 13 amino acids. Germline V gene data show CDR1 as SGHAT and CDR2 as FQNNGV. V shed 1 base and J shed 8 bases, with 11 bases lying between them. CDR3 protein: CASSLGTGSGYTF. The CDR3 region has the DNA TGTGCCAGCAGCTTAGGGACGGGCTCGGGCTACACCTTC.

This clone was picked up one time. V and J are TRBV4-1 and TRBJ1-4; possibly TRBD1 for D (6 bases). V was clipped by 3 bases and J by 8 bases, with 19 bases between them. The CDR3 is 16 residues long. Germline CDR1 is MGHRA and CDR2 is YSYEKL. The CDR3, as DNA: TGCGCCAGCAGCCACTTCGACGGGCCCCAGGGGGAAAAACTGTTTTTT. It yields the protein CASSHFDGPQGEKLFF.

The chain combines TRBV6-5 with TRBJ2-3; TRBD1 is a possible D gene (6 bases). Germline-derived CDR1 and CDR2 are MNHEY and SVGAGI. The CDR3 has 14 residues. Trimming shortened V by 5 bases and J by 2 bases, and 11 bases separated the two germline ends. This CDR3 reads CASSRAGATDTQYF. The DNA for the CDR3 is TGTGCCAGCAGTCGCGCAGGGGCCACAGATACGCAGTATTTT.

The sample holds many counts of this clone. V gene TRBV28 combines with J gene TRBJ2-1; tentatively, D is TRBD1 (6 bases). Germline-derived CDR1 and CDR2 are MDHEN and SYDVKM. Trimming removed 10 bases from V and 8 bases from J, with 18 bases in between. The CDR3 runs 13 residues. The CDR3 DNA reads as TGTGCCACAATTACAGGGAGTGGCGATGAGCAGTTCTTC. Protein sequence: CATITGSGDEQFF.

The chain carries TRBV5-1 and TRBJ2-7; TRBD2 aligns across 10 bases. The CDR3 is made up of 17 amino acids. Germline V gene lookup returns CDR1 SGHRS and CDR2 YFSETQ. The trim removed 0 bases at V and 1 base at J, leaving 7 bases unmatched. CDR3 sequence (DNA): TGCGCCAGCAGCTTGGGACTAGCGGGCACAGTTTCCTACGAGCAGTACTTC. It is translated as CASSLGLAGTVSYEQYF.

This rearrangement joins TRBV27 to TRBJ1-2; D possibly corresponds to TRBD1 (5 bases). Between the trimmed V and J ends, which lost 8 bases and 8 bases, there was a span of 15 bases. The CDR3 is 12 amino acids. The germline V gene has CDR1 MNHEY and CDR2 SMNVEV (reference sequence). CDR3 nucleotides: TGTGCCAGCTCTCATGGGGGAAGAGGCTACACCTTC. Translated: CASSHGGRGYTF.

J is TRBJ2-1 and V is TRBV19; 11 nucleotides line up with TRBD2. Germline trimming cut 8 bases from V and 1 base from J; bases unmatched to any gene: 4. The CDR3 consists of 15 residues. The germline V gene has CDR1 LNHDA and CDR2 SQIVND (reference sequence). CDR3 residues: CASGGLAASYNEQFF. CDR3 bases: TGTGCCAGTGGGGGACTAGCGGCTTCCTACAATGAGCAGTTCTTC.

This clone was observed a few times. Other DNA variants within this sample encode the same CDR3. The chain carries TRBV5-4 and TRBJ1-4, with D perhaps matching TRBD1 (5 bases). This CDR3 contains 16 residues. CDR1 and CDR2 (germline): SGHNT, YYREEE (reference sequence). Trimming cost V 1 base and J 2 bases, with 12 bases left between them. For the CDR3, the DNA is TGTGCCAGCAGCTTGTGGATCGGGGGGACTAATGAAAAACTGTTTTTT. It specifies CASSLWIGGTNEKLFF.

This clone was picked up many times. The chain uses TRBV6-4 and TRBJ1-1, with a weak D call TRBD1 (5 bases). This CDR3 region has 13 residues. Trimming removed 4 bases from V and 9 bases from J, with 15 bases in between. Germline CDR1 and CDR2: MRHNA and SNTAGT. The CDR3 spells CASSGQPGAKAFF. In DNA form, the CDR3 reads TGTGCCAGCAGTGGACAGCCAGGCGCCAAAGCTTTCTTT.

The chain recombines TRBV6-1 with TRBJ2-7, with D possibly being TRBD2 (5 bases). This CDR3 spans 14 amino acids. CDR1 MNHNS and CDR2 SASEGT come from the germline V gene. V was cut by 6 bases and J by 0 bases, with 12 bases left in between. The CDR3 DNA reads TGTGCCAGCAGAGCGGACTTGAGCTCCTACGAGCAGTACTTC. It encodes CASRADLSSYEQYF.

The chain recombines TRBV21-1 with TRBJ2-7. TRBV21-1 is designated a pseudogene. CDR3 length equals 17 residues. The CDR3 here is CASSKSLEDRFSYEQYF. CDR3 nucleotides: TGTGCCAGCAGCAAAAGTTTAGAGGACCGTTTTTCCTACGAGCAGTACTTC.

This chain joins TRBV28 and TRBJ2-1, with TRBD2 as a possible D gene (7 bases). V was trimmed by 5 bases and J by 6 bases, leaving 23 bases between them. Germline V gene data show CDR1 as MDHEN and CDR2 as SYDVKM. This CDR3 is 17 amino acids long. The CDR3 nucleotides are TGTGCCAGCAGTCCCCCGGGGGGCGGGAGAGGCAGCAATGAGCAGTTCTTC. Protein: CASSPPGGGRGSNEQFF.

Note on this clone: Other nucleotide sequences from this sample produce the same CDR3. The chain uses TRBV2 and TRBJ2-5, with D unresolved. This CDR3 has 11 residues. The ends were cut back, 4 bases at V and 5 bases at J, with 5 bases in the middle. Germline CDR1 is SNHLY and CDR2 is FYNNEI. The chain's CDR3 is CASSGKETQYF. The CDR3 DNA follows: TGTGCCAGCAGTGGGAAGGAGACCCAGTACTTC. The full variable domain, with the rest looked up from reference TRBV2 and TRBJ2-5, is EPEVTQTPSHQVTQMGQEVILRCVPISNHLYFYWYRQILGQKVEFLVSFYNNEISEKSEIFDDQFSVERPDGSNFTLKIRSTKLEDSAMYFCASSGKETQYFGPGTRLLVL.

The chain joins TRBV10-1 to TRBJ1-1; the D gene is possibly TRBD1 (5 bases). V lost 5 bases and J 4 bases, leaving 20 bases between the germline ends. Germline V gene lookup returns CDR1 WNHNN and CDR2 SYGVQD (reference sequence). The CDR3 extends over 16 amino acids. CDR3 DNA: TGCGCCAGCAGTTTCGAGTCGGGACGGCCGATCACTGAAGCTTTCTTT. Translation: CASSFESGRPITEAFF.

The rearrangement links TRBV7-2 to TRBJ2-5, with D possibly being TRBD1 (6 bases). Between the trimmed V and J ends, which lost 5 bases and 4 bases, there was a span of 17 bases. Germline V CDR1 and CDR2: SGHTA, FQGNSA. This CDR3 has 15 residues. CDR3 loop: CASSRSLTGSETQYF. In DNA form, the CDR3 reads TGTGCCAGCAGCCGGTCCCTTACAGGGTCAGAGACCCAGTACTTC.

V and J are TRBV6-6 and TRBJ2-3; the D gene is possibly TRBD2 (5 bases). Germline V gives CDR1 MNHNY, CDR2 SVGAGI (reference sequence). The CDR3 length is 14 residues. The V end lost 4 bases, the J end lost 2 bases, and 10 bases lay between the germline ends. Written as DNA, the CDR3 is TGTGCCAGCAGTTCCCGGGGTAACACAGATACGCAGTATTTT. Translated, it gives CASSSRGNTDTQYF.

On this clone itself: Other DNA sequences in the sample encode the same CDR3. This chain connects TRBV5-1 to TRBJ2-1; D perhaps matches TRBD1 (6 bases). Germline lookup yields CDR1 SGHRS and CDR2 YFSETQ. The CDR3 covers 12 residues. Trimming removed 4 bases at V and 8 bases at J, with 10 bases between. The CDR3 here is CASSLRGDEQFF. CDR3 nucleotide sequence: TGCGCCAGCAGCCTCAGGGGAGATGAGCAGTTCTTC.